The 7 T cell receptor beta chains below come from one sample, sequenced in a study of T cell responses to AZD1222 COVID-19 vaccine. Measured with immunoSEQ multiplex PCR; TCRdb has only the in-frame clones, and not every one. The profile shows hundreds of thousands of clones, about 94% of them singletons. Sequencing used peripheral blood, obtained 28 days after the second AZD1222 dose. The receptors stem from an adult who received the AZD1222 COVID-19 vaccine.

The chain joins TRBV5-1 to TRBJ1-2; D perhaps matches TRBD1 (5 bases). Germline V gene sequence: CDR1 SGHRS, CDR2 YFSETQ. V lost 0 bases to trimming and J lost 4 bases, with 7 bases between them. CDR3 length: 13 amino acids. The DNA for the CDR3 is TGCGCCAGCAGCTTGGGACAGCCCTATGGCTACACCTTC. Translation gives CASSLGQPYGYTF.

Comment on this clone: This may arise from a read error, as a much more abundant clone is one base away. CDR3: CVSSEGKAQHF. CDR3 in DNA: TGTGTCAGCAGTGAAGGGAAGGCCCAGCATTTT. V and J are TRBV6-1 and TRBJ1-5; D not resolved. The CDR3 is 11 amino acids. CDR1 is MNHNS and CDR2 is SASEGT in the germline V gene.

The V gene is TRBV19, the J gene TRBJ2-7, with 8 positions matching TRBD1. CDR1 LNHDA and CDR2 SQIVND come from the germline V gene (reference sequence). Losses at the gene ends were 8 bases for V and 3 bases for J; bases not matched to a gene: 6. CDR3 size: 13 residues. CDR3 sequence reads: CASGPGQGYEQYF. As DNA, the CDR3 is TGTGCCAGTGGACCAGGACAGGGCTACGAGCAGTACTTC.

This clone was detected only once. The chain employs TRBV4-2 and TRBJ1-1, with no clear D. V was shortened by 0 bases and J by 7 bases, with 6 bases between the two germline ends. Germline CDR1 reads LGHNA; CDR2 reads YNFKEQ. This CDR3 region has 12 residues. The CDR3 sequence: CASSQDMVEAFF. CDR3 nucleotides: TGTGCCAGCAGCCAAGATATGGTTGAAGCTTTCTTT.

The chain employs TRBV6-2 or TRBV6-3 and TRBJ1-3; D unresolved. The CDR3 length is 16 residues. Germline CDR1 is MNHEY and CDR2 is SVGEGT. Trimming shortened V by 4 bases and J by 0 bases, and 13 bases separated the two germline ends. CDR3 DNA: TGTGCCAGCAGTTCTACACTCGGAAGCTCTGGAAACACCATATATTTT. Its protein product is CASSSTLGSSGNTIYF.

V is TRBV14 and J is TRBJ1-2; D not resolved. From germline, CDR1 is SGHDN and CDR2 FVKESK. The CDR3 sequence is 12 residues long. V was trimmed by 1 base and J by 4 bases, leaving 4 bases between them. The CDR3 bases are TGTGCCAGCAGCCAAGGGACCTATGGCTACACCTTC. This encodes CASSQGTYGYTF.

The gene calls are TRBV6-4 and TRBJ2-7; D gene ambiguous. This CDR3 contains 13 residues. From germline, CDR1 is MRHNA and CDR2 SNTAGT. With 10 bases removed from V and 3 bases from J, the gap between germline ends came to 16 bases. The CDR3 spells CANSQARYYEQYF. CDR3 bases: TGTGCCAATAGCCAGGCTCGTTACTACGAGCAGTACTTC.